The rows below give T cell receptor beta chains drawn from one sample of a study of blood T cell repertoires in COVID-19. TCRdb keeps only in-frame clones here, not all; method: immunoSEQ multiplex PCR. The sample holds 500,000 to 600,000 clones, about 89% seen once. Sequenced input: peripheral blood. These receptors all stem from a woman aged 45 to 65 with COVID-19, enrolled during active disease. Each CDR3 is given with its conserved first and last residue. The order of the fields is J gene, CDR3 length, D gene, V gene, clone size, CDR3 DNA, CDR3 protein. A D gene is named only where the DNA matches it firmly. Clone sizes are given selectively: once, few, many, or a class where the clone is expanded.

TRBJ2-5 | 15 | TRBD1 | TRBV5-1 | NA | TGCGCCAGCCAGGTCCAAGGGGGCCCCTCAGAGACCCAGTACTTC | CASQVQGGPSETQYF
TRBJ2-3 | 15 | NA | TRBV18 | NA | TGTGCCAGCTCTCAGAGTCCGACTAGCACAGATACGCAGTATTTT | CASSQSPTSTDTQYF
TRBJ1-2 | 15 | NA | TRBV27 | NA | TGTGCCAGCAGTGCACGGACAGCCCGAGCCTATGGCTACACCTTC | CASSARTARAYGYTF
TRBJ1-2 | 14 | NA | TRBV7-2 | NA | TGTGCCAGCAGCTTAGGAAGGGGGAACTATGGCTACACCTTC | CASSLGRGNYGYTF
TRBJ2-2 | 16 | NA | TRBV5-1 | few | TGCGCCAGCAGCAGCAGTATGAGGGGGACCACCGGGGAGCTGTTTTTT | CASSSSMRGTTGELFF
TRBJ1-2 | 14 | NA | TRBV7-2 | NA | TGTGCCAGCAGCTTGGGGCCGTTAGTCTATGGCTACACCTTC | CASSLGPLVYGYTF
TRBJ1-1 | 14 | TRBD1 | TRBV7-9 | once | TGTGCCAGCAGCTTTTTCCAGGGGGCTACTGAAGCTTTCTTT | CASSFFQGATEAFF
TRBJ2-2 | 19 | TRBD1 | TRBV10-3 | NA | TGTGCCATCAGTGAGTCGACCCGAGGACAGGGCGTAACGGCCGGGGAGCTGTTTTTT | CAISESTRGQGVTAGELFF
TRBJ2-3 | 14 | NA | TRBV5-1 | NA | TGCGCCAGCAGCCCGAGACAGGGCACAGATACGCAGTATTTT | CASSPRQGTDTQYF
TRBJ2-2 | 15 | NA | TRBV9 | NA | TGTGCCAGCAGTGTGGGGCTACCGAACACCGGGGAGCTGTTTTTT | CASSVGLPNTGELFF
TRBJ2-2 | 17 | NA | TRBV9 | NA | TGTGCCAGCAGCGTAGTTGAGCGTCCCTCCTTAGGCGGGGAGCTGTTTTTT | CASSVVERPSLGGELFF
TRBJ2-2 | 14 | NA | TRBV28 | NA | TGTGCCAGCATTCTCCAGGGTCGGACCGGGGAGCTGTTTTTT | CASILQGRTGELFF
TRBJ1-2 | 16 | TRBD1 | TRBV2 | NA | TGTGCCAGCAGGACCGCGACAGGGTTCTTAGTCGGAGGCTACACCTTC | CASRTATGFLVGGYTF
TRBJ1-6 | 15 | NA | TRBV6-5 | NA | TGTGCCAGCAGTTACTCGAGGGAGGATAATTCACCCCTCCACTTT | CASSYSREDNSPLHF
TRBJ1-5 | 16 | NA | TRBV27 | NA | TGTGCCAGCAGTACACGACAGGACCTTAGCAATCAGCCCCAGCATTTT | CASSTRQDLSNQPQHF
TRBJ2-5 | 13 | NA | TRBV6-1 | NA | TGTGCCAGCAGTGAAGGGGCCGGGGGGACCCAGTACTTC | CASSEGAGGTQYF
TRBJ1-1 | 12 | NA | TRBV30 | once | TGTGCCTGGAGTGATAGGGGGAAAGGGGCTTTCTTT | CAWSDRGKGAFF
TRBJ1-2 | 16 | TRBD1 | TRBV10-3 | NA | TGTGCCATCAGTACTCCGGGACAGGGGTTTCGGGAAGGCTACACCTTC | CAISTPGQGFREGYTF
TRBJ2-7 | 15 | NA | TRBV27 | once | TGTGCCAGCAGTTTCAGGGAGGGGGGGGCTCATGAGCAGTACTTC | CASSFREGGAHEQYF
TRBJ2-3 | 16 | NA | TRBV5-4 | once | TGTGCCAGCAGTCGGGGAACCGTACGTAGCACAGATACGCAGTATTTT | CASSRGTVRSTDTQYF
TRBJ1-2 | 15 | NA | TRBV3-1/TRBV3-2 | NA | TGTGCCAGCAGCCCCACCGGGAGAGGAAACTATGGCTACACCTTC | CASSPTGRGNYGYTF
TRBJ2-7 | 16 | TRBD1 | TRBV7-9 | NA | TGTGCCAGCAGCTTAGGACAGGGGGCATCTTATAACGAGCAGTACTTC | CASSLGQGASYNEQYF
TRBJ1-5 | 12 | NA | TRBV25-1 | NA | TGTGCCAGCAAAGGTCCCGGGGAGCCCCAGCATTTT | CASKGPGEPQHF
TRBJ2-3 | 12 | NA | TRBV2 | NA | TGTGCCAGCAGGGTCGGGGCAGATACGCAGTATTTT | CASRVGADTQYF
TRBJ1-5 | 17 | TRBD1 | TRBV19 | few | TGTGCCAGTAGTATCGGGACAGGGGGCGTAGGCAATCAGCCCCAGCATTTT | CASSIGTGGVGNQPQHF
TRBJ2-2 | 18 | TRBD2 | TRBV15 | NA | TGTGCCACCAGCAGGTCACTAGCGGACTTTCTTAACACCGGGGAGCTGTTTTTT | CATSRSLADFLNTGELFF
TRBJ2-1 | 15 | TRBD2 | TRBV3-1/TRBV3-2 | NA | TGTGCCAGCAGCCAAGTACGAAGCGGGGTTAATGAGCAGTTCTTC | CASSQVRSGVNEQFF
TRBJ1-6 | 12 | NA | TRBV30 | NA | TGTGCCTGGGCCCCCTTTCGGGGAGCCCTCCACTTT | CAWAPFRGALHF
TRBJ1-2 | 14 | NA | TRBV5-1 | NA | TGCGCCAGCAGCGAGGGAGGGCCCACGCACGGCTACACCTTC | CASSEGGPTHGYTF
TRBJ1-3 | 15 | NA | TRBV19 | NA | TGTGCCTGTAGTCCCAGGGGACGGGCTGGAAACACCATATATTTT | CACSPRGRAGNTIYF
TRBJ2-2 | 15 | TRBD1 | TRBV4-1 | NA | TGCGCCAGCAGACAAGGAACAGGGGACACCGGGGAGCTGTTTTTT | CASRQGTGDTGELFF
TRBJ2-2 | 16 | TRBD2 | TRBV5-1 | NA | TGCGCCAGCAGATGGACTAGCGGGGGAAACACCGGGGAGCTGTTTTTT | CASRWTSGGNTGELFF
TRBJ2-2 | 13 | TRBD2 | TRBV19 | NA | TGTGCCAGTAGTGACCGACTAGCGGGGGAGCTGTTTTTT | CASSDRLAGELFF
TRBJ1-1 | 10 | NA | TRBV29-1 | NA | TGCGCGGTCGGGAACACTGAAGCTTTCTTT | CAVGNTEAFF
TRBJ1-2 | 12 | NA | TRBV12-3/TRBV12-4 | NA | TGTGCCAGCAGTTTTACAGGGTATGGCTACACCTTC | CASSFTGYGYTF
TRBJ2-1 | 15 | TRBD1 | TRBV19 | NA | TGTGCCAGTAGAGGGGGGACAGGGAACTACAATGAGCAGTTCTTC | CASRGGTGNYNEQFF
TRBJ1-1 | 13 | NA | TRBV5-1 | NA | TGCGCCAGCAGCTGGAGGGGGAACACTGAAGCTTTCTTT | CASSWRGNTEAFF
TRBJ1-1 | 15 | TRBD1 | TRBV28 | NA | TGTGCCAGCAGACCAAGGACAGGGGGGGGTACTGAAGCTTTCTTT | CASRPRTGGGTEAFF
TRBJ2-1 | 16 | TRBD2 | TRBV11-2 | NA | TGTGCCAGCAGCACATTCGGGACTAGCGGGGGCAATGAGCAGTTCTTC | CASSTFGTSGGNEQFF
TRBJ2-3 | 15 | NA | TRBV3-1/TRBV3-2 | once | TGTGCCAGCAGCCAAGGTTTACAGGGTGGCGATACGCAGTATTTT | CASSQGLQGGDTQYF
TRBJ1-1 | 14 | TRBD1 | TRBV19 | NA | TGTGCCAGTAGGGGGTTTCGGGACAGAACTGAAGCTTTCTTT | CASRGFRDRTEAFF
TRBJ1-6 | 14 | TRBD1 | TRBV30 | NA | TGTGCCTGGAGTCCGGGACAGGGGGCCTCACCCCTCCACTTT | CAWSPGQGASPLHF
TRBJ2-1 | 15 | NA | TRBV19 | NA | TGTGCCAGTACCATCGGGGCTAGCGCCGGGGATGAGCAGTTCTTC | CASTIGASAGDEQFF
TRBJ2-1 | 12 | NA | TRBV24-1 | NA | TGTGCCACCTGGAGCTCCTACAATGAGCAGTTCTTC | CATWSSYNEQFF
TRBJ1-1 | 15 | NA | TRBV11-2 | NA | TGTGCCAGCAGCCTAAACCCCCTAGTCCTCCCTGAAGCTTTCTTT | CASSLNPLVLPEAFF
TRBJ1-1 | 17 | NA | TRBV5-5 | NA | TGTGCCAGCAGCCCGGACGCAGACAGAAACATGAACACTGAAGCTTTCTTT | CASSPDADRNMNTEAFF
TRBJ2-1 | 13 | NA | TRBV24-1 | NA | TGTGCCACCAGTGATTTTGTAGAGAGAGAGCAGTTCTTC | CATSDFVEREQFF
TRBJ1-5 | 18 | TRBD1 | TRBV28 | NA | TGTGCCAGCGGACCTCCGGGACAGGGAGATAATAGCAATCAGCCCCAGCATTTT | CASGPPGQGDNSNQPQHF
TRBJ2-7 | 12 | NA | TRBV13 | NA | TGTGCCAGCAGCTCTCTTTCTCGGGAGCAGTACTTC | CASSSLSREQYF
TRBJ1-3 | 13 | NA | TRBV6-5 | NA | TGTGCCAGCAGTCGGGACACCGGAAACACCATATATTTT | CASSRDTGNTIYF
TRBJ2-3 | 15 | TRBD2 | TRBV6-5 | NA | TGTGCCAGCTCTCTCTTACTAGCGGGCACAGATACGCAGTATTTT | CASSLLLAGTDTQYF
TRBJ1-3 | 14 | NA | TRBV9 | once | TGTGCCAGCAGCGCCGGGACTTCGGCAAACACCATATATTTT | CASSAGTSANTIYF
TRBJ2-7 | 16 | NA | TRBV5-6 | NA | TGTGCCACCCACCTGGAAACAGGGACGGCGCGCCACGAGCAGTACTTC | CATHLETGTARHEQYF